This T cell receptor beta chain came from a study of T cells in Graves' hyperthyroidism and ophthalmopathy. In the study overall: The blood sample was taken at first diagnosis, before treatment began. Study-wide results and caveats: Blood samples included most of the expanded thyroid clonotypes exceeding 0.001.

This clonotype has only a few counts. Its antigen is unknown. Amplification of TCR beta CDR3 regions used RNA as the template. A set of HTBI primers served as the primers for a first-round RT-PCR of the TCR CDR3. Using its own MiXCR run on the multiplex PCR reads, TCRdb lists one record per CDR3 protein. The sample includes about 480,000 distinct CDR3 sequences, approximately 23% of them seen just once. Trimming pared 7 bases from V and 6 bases from J, leaving 10 bases between. Germline V gives CDR1 MNHNS, CDR2 SASEGT. The CDR3 contains 12 residues. Sequenced: blood. The TCR comes from a woman aged 70 to 79 with Graves' ophthalmopathy. V and J are TRBV6-1 and TRBJ2-1, with D tentatively TRBD2 (5 bases). The CDR3 region has the DNA TGTGCCAGCAATCGAGGGCCCAATGAGCAGTTCTTC. Translated, it gives CASNRGPNEQFF.